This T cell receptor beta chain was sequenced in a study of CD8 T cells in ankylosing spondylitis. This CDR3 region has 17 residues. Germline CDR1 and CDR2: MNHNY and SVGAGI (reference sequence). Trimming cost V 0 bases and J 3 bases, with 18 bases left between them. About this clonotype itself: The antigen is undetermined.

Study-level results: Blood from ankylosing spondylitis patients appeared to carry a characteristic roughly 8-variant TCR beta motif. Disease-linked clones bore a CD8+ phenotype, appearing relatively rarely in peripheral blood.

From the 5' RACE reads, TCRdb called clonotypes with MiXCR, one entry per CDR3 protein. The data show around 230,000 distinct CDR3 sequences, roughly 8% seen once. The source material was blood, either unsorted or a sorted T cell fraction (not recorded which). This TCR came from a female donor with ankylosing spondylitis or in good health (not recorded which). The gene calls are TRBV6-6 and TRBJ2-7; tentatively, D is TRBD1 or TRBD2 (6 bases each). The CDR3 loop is CASSYSNPGDKFYEQYF. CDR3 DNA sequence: TGTGCCAGCAGTTACTCGAATCCGGGGGACAAATTCTACGAGCAGTACTTC.